A single sample is the source of the 3 T cell receptor beta chains below, sequenced in a study of blood T cell repertoires in COVID-19. This table comes from immunoSEQ multiplex PCR, and its TCRdb copy is limited to in-frame clones, with some not included. Of around 230,000 clones in the sample, about 79% are singletons; the top ten hold 2% to 2.5%. Source material: peripheral blood. The source of these receptors is a man aged 35 to 55 who had recovered from COVID-19.

The rearrangement uses TRBV18 and TRBJ2-7; D is perhaps TRBD1 (6 bases). The ends were cut back, 3 bases at V and 5 bases at J, with 11 bases in the middle. The CDR3 is 13 residues long. Germline values: CDR1 KGHSH, CDR2 LQKENI. The CDR3 sequence: CASSPTGRHEQYF. The CDR3 nucleotides read TGTGCCAGCTCACCGACAGGTCGCCACGAGCAGTACTTC.

The chain has TRBV11-3 and TRBJ2-1; a weak D match, TRBD2 (6 bases). The V gene lost 0 bases and the J gene lost 8 bases, with 11 bases spanning the gap. Germline assignment: CDR1 SGHNT and CDR2 YENEEA. This CDR3 has 14 amino acids. Written as DNA, the CDR3 is TGTGCCAGCAGCTTAGAGGCGGGACCACATGAGCAGTTCTTC. Amino acids: CASSLEAGPHEQFF.

This chain links TRBV4-1 with TRBJ1-2; no clear D gene. CDR1 is MGHRA and CDR2 is YSYEKL in the germline V gene. This CDR3 region has 12 residues. Trimming stripped 0 bases from V and 13 bases from J, with 12 bases between. Here the CDR3 DNA reads TGCGCCAGCAGCCAAGATCTGGTTCTACCCACCTTC. As protein: CASSQDLVLPTF.